One T cell receptor beta chain is described in this entry. Profiled with immunoSEQ multiplex PCR; TCRdb holds only in-frame clones, not every one. The sample carries about 98,000 clones, around 86% recorded once. Trimming left V 1 base short and J 3 bases short, with 9 bases between. The CDR3 loop spans 15 amino acids. CDR1 is MGHRA and CDR2 is YSYEKL in the germline V gene. This sample was taken from a study of blood T cell repertoires in COVID-19. For the study at large: Donors in the United States, Italy and Spain gave samples during acute or convalescent COVID-19.

The clonotype comes from a man in his forties or fifties with acute or convalescent COVID-19. The V and J genes are TRBV4-1 and TRBJ1-4; D unclear. The material sequenced was peripheral blood. The CDR3 region has the DNA TGCGCCAGCAGCCAAGGGGTGGGAGCTAATGAAAAACTGTTTTTT. It encodes CASSQGVGANEKLFF.